The source of this T cell receptor beta chain is a study of early T cells in non-severe SARS-CoV-2 infection. Study at large: The authors sequenced bulk RNA from unsorted whole blood, leaving chains unpaired. Findings and caveats of the study: Private and CD4 specificities were missed by VDJdb matching, skewed to anti-spike CD8.

The sample holds many counts of this clonotype. Its antigen is unidentified. Tagging with unique molecular identifiers was applied to individual cDNA molecules. TCRdb re-analysed the 5' RACE reads in MiXCR, keeping a single row per CDR3 protein. Of 64,000 or so distinct CDR3 sequences in the sample, about 10% are singletons; the top ten hold 2.9%. This clonotype was sampled from an adult who was a healthcare worker with PCR-confirmed SARS-CoV-2 infection or an uninfected control (not recorded which). Source: whole blood, taken at baseline.

This CDR3 reads CSARDLRGGEANVLTF. CDR3 nucleotide sequence: TGCAGTGCTAGAGATTTGCGAGGGGGTGAGGCCAACGTCCTGACTTTC. This chain connects TRBV20-1 to TRBJ2-6; D possibly corresponds to TRBD1 (6 bases). Germline V CDR1 and CDR2: DFQATT, SNEGSKA (reference sequence). There are 16 residues in the CDR3. Trimming shortened V by 0 bases and J by 6 bases, and 15 bases separated the two germline ends.